This T cell receptor beta chain was profiled in a study of T cell repertoires in cytomegalovirus infection. For the study at large: Peptides in the study included HLA-C-restricted and HLA-B-restricted CMV epitopes. Public TCR beta signatures were indicative of both CMV infection and a matching HLA type.

Notes on the study in general: CMV-specific TCR beta clonotypes restricted by HLA-C were the ones dominating the ex vivo response. There were carriers of CMV plus the relevant HLA, and cumulative public TCR beta family frequency identified them.

As to this clonotype: Its antigen is unknown.

Each CDR3 protein is one row after TCRdb ran MiXCR on the reads. The sample carries roughly 90,000 distinct CDR3 sequences, 20% to 30% recorded once. This CDR3 is built from 15 residues. Germline V gene lookup returns CDR1 MGHRA and CDR2 YSYEKL. With 0 bases removed from V and 0 bases from J, the gap between germline ends came to 8 bases. The specimen comprised CD8+ T cells from cultured PBMCs, sampled from culture after CMV antigen stimulation. The chain uses TRBV4-1 and TRBJ1-1; no clear D. This sequence originates from a human donor in good health (CMV status not recorded). Some clones in this sample may be carry-over from other donors' samples. CDR3 in amino acids: CASSQDPALNTEAFF. The CDR3 nucleotides are TGCGCCAGCAGCCAAGACCCAGCATTGAACACTGAAGCTTTCTTT.